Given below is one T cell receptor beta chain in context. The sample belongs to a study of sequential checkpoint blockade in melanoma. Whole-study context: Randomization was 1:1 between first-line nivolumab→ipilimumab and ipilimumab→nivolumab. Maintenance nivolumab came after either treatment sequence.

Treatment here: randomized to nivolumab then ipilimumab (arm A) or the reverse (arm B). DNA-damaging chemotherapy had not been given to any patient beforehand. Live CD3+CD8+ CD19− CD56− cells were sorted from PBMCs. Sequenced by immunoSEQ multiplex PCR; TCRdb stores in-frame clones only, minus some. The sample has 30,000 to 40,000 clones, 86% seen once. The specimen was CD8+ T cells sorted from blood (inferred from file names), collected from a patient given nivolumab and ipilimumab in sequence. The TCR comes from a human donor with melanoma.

The CDR3: CASSASGATSGINEQYF. CDR3 in DNA: TGTGCCAGCAGTGCTTCTGGTGCGACTAGCGGCATCAACGAGCAGTACTTC. The chain has TRBV25-1 and TRBJ2-7; 9 bases agree with TRBD2. The CDR3 totals 17 residues. The ends lost 4 bases at V and 5 bases at J; junction bases unmatched: 15. Germline V gives CDR1 MGHDK, CDR2 SYGVNS.